Below, 3 T cell receptor beta chains from the same sample are listed, as sequenced in a study of a mutant IDH1 vaccine in newly diagnosed glioma. Documented time point: baseline, week 1 (first vaccination visit). Treatment meaning: pre-vaccination baseline after standard-of-care therapy. Repertoires were generated with immunoSEQ multiplex PCR, while TCRdb's copy carries only in-frame clones and drops some. This sample has tens of thousands of clones, with roughly 80% found just once. The sample here was PBMCs, taken from a glioma patient treated with radiotherapy, temozolomide or both. The receptors were gathered from a man aged 30 to 39 with glioma.

This chain connects TRBV7-9 to TRBJ1-2, with 10 bases that match TRBD1. CDR3 length equals 13 residues. Trimming removed 5 bases from V and 8 bases from J; junction bases left unmatched: 5. CDR1 is SEHNR and CDR2 is FQNEAQ in the germline V gene (reference sequence). CDR3 sequence: CASSLGTGEGYTF. CDR3 DNA: TGTGCCAGCAGCCTTGGGACAGGGGAAGGCTACACCTTC.

The chain employs TRBV19 and TRBJ2-1; 8 nucleotides line up with TRBD2. After removal of 3 bases from V and 15 bases from J, the junction contained 16 bases not matched to a gene. CDR1 and CDR2 (germline): LNHDA, SQIVND (reference sequence). This CDR3 is 15 amino acids long. CDR3 DNA: TGTGCCAGTAGTATGGTCTGGGGAGGCGGGAGGTTAGTGTTCTTC. Its protein product is CASSMVWGGGRLVFF.

The chain recombines TRBV5-1 with TRBJ2-7, with 9 bases identical to TRBD1. The germline CDR1 and CDR2 sequences are SGHRS and YFSETQ. The CDR3 runs 14 residues. V trimming: 2 bases; J trimming: 6 bases; junction bases outside the gene matches: 6. CDR3 bases: TGCGCCAGCAGCTTTCAACAGGGGGCGAGCGAGCAGTACTTC. The encoded protein is CASSFQQGASEQYF.